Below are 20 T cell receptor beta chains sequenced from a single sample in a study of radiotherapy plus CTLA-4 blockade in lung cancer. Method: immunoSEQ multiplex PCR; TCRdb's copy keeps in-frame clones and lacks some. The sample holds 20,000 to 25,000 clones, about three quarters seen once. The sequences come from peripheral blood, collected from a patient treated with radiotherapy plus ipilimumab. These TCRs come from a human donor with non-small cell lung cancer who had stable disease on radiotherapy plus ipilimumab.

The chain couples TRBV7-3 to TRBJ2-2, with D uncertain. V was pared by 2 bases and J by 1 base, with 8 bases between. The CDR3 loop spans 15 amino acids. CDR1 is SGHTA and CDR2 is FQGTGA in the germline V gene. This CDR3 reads CASSLGWGNTGELFF. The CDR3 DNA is TGTGCCAGCAGCTTAGGTTGGGGGAACACCGGGGAGCTGTTTTTT.

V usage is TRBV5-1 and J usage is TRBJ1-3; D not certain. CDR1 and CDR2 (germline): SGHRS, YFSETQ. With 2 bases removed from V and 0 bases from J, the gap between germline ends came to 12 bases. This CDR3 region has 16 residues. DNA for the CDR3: TGCGCCAGCAGCTTTGTAGGGCCGAGCTCTGGAAACACCATATATTTT. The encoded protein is CASSFVGPSSGNTIYF.

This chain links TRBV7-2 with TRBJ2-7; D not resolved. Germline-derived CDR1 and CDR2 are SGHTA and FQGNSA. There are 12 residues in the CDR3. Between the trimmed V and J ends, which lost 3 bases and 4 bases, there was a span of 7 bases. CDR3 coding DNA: TGTGCCAGCAGCTTTACAGAGTACGAGCAGTACTTC. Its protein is CASSFTEYEQYF.

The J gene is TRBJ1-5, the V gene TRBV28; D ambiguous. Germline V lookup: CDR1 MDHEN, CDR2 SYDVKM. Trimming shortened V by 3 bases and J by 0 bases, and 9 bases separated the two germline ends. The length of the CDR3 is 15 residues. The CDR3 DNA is TGTGCCAGCAGTTTTGTCGGCGGTAGCAATCAGCCCCAGCATTTT. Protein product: CASSFVGGSNQPQHF.

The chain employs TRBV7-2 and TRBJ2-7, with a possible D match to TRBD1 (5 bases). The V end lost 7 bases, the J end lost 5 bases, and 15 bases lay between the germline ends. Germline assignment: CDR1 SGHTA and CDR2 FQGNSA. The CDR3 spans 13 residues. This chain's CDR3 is CASTPGPGNEQYF. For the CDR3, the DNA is TGTGCCAGCACCCCCGGCCCAGGGAACGAGCAGTACTTC.

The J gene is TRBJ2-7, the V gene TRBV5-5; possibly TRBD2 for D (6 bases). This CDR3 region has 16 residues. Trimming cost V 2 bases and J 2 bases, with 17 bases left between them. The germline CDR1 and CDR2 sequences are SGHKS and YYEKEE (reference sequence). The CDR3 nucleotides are TGTGCCAGCAGCTTATCTAGCGCCAATTCCGCCTACGAGCAGTACTTC. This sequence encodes CASSLSSANSAYEQYF. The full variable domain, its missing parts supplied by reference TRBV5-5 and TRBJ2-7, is DAGVTQSPTHLIKTRGQQVTLRCSPISGHKSVSWYQQVLGQGPQFIFQYYEKEERGRGNFPDRFSARQFPNYSSELNVNALLLGDSALYLCASSLSSANSAYEQYFGPGTRLTVT.

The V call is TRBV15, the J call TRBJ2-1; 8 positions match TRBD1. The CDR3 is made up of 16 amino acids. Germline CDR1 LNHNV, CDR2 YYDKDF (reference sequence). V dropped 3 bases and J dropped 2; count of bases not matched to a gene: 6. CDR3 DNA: TGTGCCACCAGCAGGTTCACAGGGGGGACCTACAATGAGCAGTTCTTC. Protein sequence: CATSRFTGGTYNEQFF.

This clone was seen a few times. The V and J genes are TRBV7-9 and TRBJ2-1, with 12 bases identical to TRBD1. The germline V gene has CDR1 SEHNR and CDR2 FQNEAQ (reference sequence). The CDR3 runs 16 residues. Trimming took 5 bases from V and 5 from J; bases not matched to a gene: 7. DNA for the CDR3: TGTGCCAGCAGCGTATCGGGACAGGGGGCTAACAATGAGCAGTTCTTC. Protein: CASSVSGQGANNEQFF.

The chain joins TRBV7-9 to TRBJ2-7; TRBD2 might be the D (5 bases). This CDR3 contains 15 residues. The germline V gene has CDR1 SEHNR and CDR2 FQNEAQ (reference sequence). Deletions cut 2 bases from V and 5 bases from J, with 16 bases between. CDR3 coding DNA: TGTGCCAGCAGCTTAAGAGGAGACGGAGGCCACGAGCAGTACTTC. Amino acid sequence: CASSLRGDGGHEQYF.

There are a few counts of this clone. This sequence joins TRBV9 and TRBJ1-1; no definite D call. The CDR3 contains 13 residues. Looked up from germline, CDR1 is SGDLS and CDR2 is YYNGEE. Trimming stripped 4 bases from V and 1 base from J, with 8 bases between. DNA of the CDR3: TGTGCCAGCAGCCTCAAACCGAACACTGAAGCTTTCTTT. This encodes CASSLKPNTEAFF.

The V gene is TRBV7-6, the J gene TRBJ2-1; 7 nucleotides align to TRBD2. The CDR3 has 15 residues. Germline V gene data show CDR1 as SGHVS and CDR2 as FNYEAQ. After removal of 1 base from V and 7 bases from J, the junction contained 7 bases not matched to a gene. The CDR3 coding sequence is TGTGCCAGCAGCTTAGATTGGTCTAGCGGTAATGAGCAGTTCTTC. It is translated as CASSLDWSSGNEQFF.

The CDR3 DNA reads as TGTGCCAGCAGCCCAGGGACTAGCGGGAGGGCGGGGTACAATGAGCAGTTCTTC. This translates into CASSPGTSGRAGYNEQFF. The genes are TRBV7-2 and TRBJ2-1; 16 bases are shared with TRBD2. From germline, CDR1 is SGHTA and CDR2 FQGNSA. CDR3 length: 18 residues. The junction had 8 bases not matched to a gene; V was cut back by 5 bases and J by 4 bases.

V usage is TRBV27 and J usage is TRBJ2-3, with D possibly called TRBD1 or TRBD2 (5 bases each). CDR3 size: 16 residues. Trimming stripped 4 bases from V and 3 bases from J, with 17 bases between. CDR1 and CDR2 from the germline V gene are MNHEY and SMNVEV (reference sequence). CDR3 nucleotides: TGTGCCAGCAGTTCCCCAGGTCGGGGCCTGACAGATACGCAGTATTTT. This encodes CASSSPGRGLTDTQYF.

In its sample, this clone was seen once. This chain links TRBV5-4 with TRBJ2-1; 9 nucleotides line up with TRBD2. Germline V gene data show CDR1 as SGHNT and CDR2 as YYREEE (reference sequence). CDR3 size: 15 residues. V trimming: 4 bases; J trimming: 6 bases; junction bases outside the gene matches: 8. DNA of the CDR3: TGTGCCAGCAGCCAGACTAGCGGAAGCAGCAATGAGCAGTTCTTC. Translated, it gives CASSQTSGSSNEQFF.

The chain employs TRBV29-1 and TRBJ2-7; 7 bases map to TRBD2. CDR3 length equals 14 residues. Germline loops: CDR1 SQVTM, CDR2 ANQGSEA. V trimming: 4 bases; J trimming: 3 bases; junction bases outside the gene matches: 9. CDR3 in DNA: TGCAGCGTTGCCCGGGCTAGCGGATTCTACGAGCAGTACTTC. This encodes CSVARASGFYEQYF.

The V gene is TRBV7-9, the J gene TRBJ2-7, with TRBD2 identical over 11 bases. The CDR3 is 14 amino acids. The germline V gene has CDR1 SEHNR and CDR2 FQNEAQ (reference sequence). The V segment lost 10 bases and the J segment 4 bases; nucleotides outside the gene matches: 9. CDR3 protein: CATSTSGRGYEQYF. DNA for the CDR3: TGTGCCACGAGTACTAGCGGGAGAGGATACGAGCAGTACTTC.

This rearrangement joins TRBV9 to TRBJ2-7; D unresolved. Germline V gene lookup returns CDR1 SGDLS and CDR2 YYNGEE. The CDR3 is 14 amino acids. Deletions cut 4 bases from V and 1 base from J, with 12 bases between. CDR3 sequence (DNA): TGTGCCAGCAGCCCCCAAGTAGGGTCCTACGAGCAGTACTTC. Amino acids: CASSPQVGSYEQYF.

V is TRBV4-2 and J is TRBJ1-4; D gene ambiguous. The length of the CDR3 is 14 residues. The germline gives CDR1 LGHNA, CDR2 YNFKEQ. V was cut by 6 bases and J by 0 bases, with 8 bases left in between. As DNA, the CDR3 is TGTGCCAGCAGGGAAAGTGCAACTAATGAAAAACTGTTTTTT. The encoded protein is CASRESATNEKLFF.

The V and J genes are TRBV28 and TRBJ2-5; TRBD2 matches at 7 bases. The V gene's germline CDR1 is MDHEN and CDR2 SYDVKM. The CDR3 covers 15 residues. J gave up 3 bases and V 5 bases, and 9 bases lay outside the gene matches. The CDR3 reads CASSLPRGGEETQYF. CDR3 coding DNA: TGTGCCAGCAGTCTCCCGCGGGGAGGGGAAGAGACCCAGTACTTC.

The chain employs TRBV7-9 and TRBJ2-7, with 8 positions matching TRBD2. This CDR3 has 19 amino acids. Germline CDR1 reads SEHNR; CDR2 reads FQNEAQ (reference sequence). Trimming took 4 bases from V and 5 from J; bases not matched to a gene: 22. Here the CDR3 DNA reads TGTGCCAGCAGCTCGACCCCGGGACTAGTACGAGGAACTGTCGACGAGCAGTACTTC. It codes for CASSSTPGLVRGTVDEQYF.